Below, 4 T cell receptor beta chains from the same sample are listed, as sequenced in a study of cytomegalovirus exposure and HLA in healthy donors. The PCR made use of 60 Vbeta and 13 Jbeta primers. Generated by immunoSEQ multiplex PCR, the TCRdb table keeps only in-frame clones and is missing some. The data contain around 110,000 clones, roughly 83% of them singletons. The material sequenced was PBMCs. The receptors come from a man younger than 40 in good health and CMV-seropositive.

This chain uses TRBV7-2 with TRBJ1-1; D gene uncertain. V was pared by 1 base and J by 1 base, with 4 bases between. The CDR3 contains 13 residues. Germline V gene sequence: CDR1 SGHTA, CDR2 FQGNSA. The CDR3 loop reads CASSLGQNTEAFF. The CDR3 nucleotides are TGTGCCAGCAGCTTAGGGCAGAACACTGAAGCTTTCTTT.

The chain is built from TRBV4-3 and TRBJ1-2; the match to TRBD1 covers 7 bases. CDR1 and CDR2 (germline): LGHNA, YSLEER. The CDR3 has 14 residues. V gave up 4 bases and J gave up 4 bases; unmatched junction bases: 6. The CDR3 DNA sequence: TGCGCCAGCAGCCCTAACAGGGGTGGCTATGGCTACACCTTC. Encoded protein: CASSPNRGGYGYTF.

CDR3 residues: CASSFGGGGTEAFF. The CDR3 DNA sequence: TGTGCCAGCAGCTTCGGGGGAGGGGGGACTGAAGCTTTCTTT. This chain connects TRBV7-9 to TRBJ1-1, with D perhaps TRBD1 (6 bases). Trimming stripped 3 bases from V and 5 bases from J, with 13 bases between. Germline CDR1 SEHNR, CDR2 FQNEAQ (reference sequence). The CDR3 runs to 14 residues.

The rearrangement links TRBV5-6 to TRBJ1-2, with 7 positions matching TRBD1. J gave up 4 bases and V 0 bases, and 6 bases lay outside the gene matches. This CDR3 is 15 amino acids long. Germline V gene sequence: CDR1 SGHDT, CDR2 YYEEEE. The CDR3 region has the DNA TGTGCCAGCAGCTTGGGTCCGACAGGGACCTATGGCTACACCTTC. Translating gives CASSLGPTGTYGYTF.